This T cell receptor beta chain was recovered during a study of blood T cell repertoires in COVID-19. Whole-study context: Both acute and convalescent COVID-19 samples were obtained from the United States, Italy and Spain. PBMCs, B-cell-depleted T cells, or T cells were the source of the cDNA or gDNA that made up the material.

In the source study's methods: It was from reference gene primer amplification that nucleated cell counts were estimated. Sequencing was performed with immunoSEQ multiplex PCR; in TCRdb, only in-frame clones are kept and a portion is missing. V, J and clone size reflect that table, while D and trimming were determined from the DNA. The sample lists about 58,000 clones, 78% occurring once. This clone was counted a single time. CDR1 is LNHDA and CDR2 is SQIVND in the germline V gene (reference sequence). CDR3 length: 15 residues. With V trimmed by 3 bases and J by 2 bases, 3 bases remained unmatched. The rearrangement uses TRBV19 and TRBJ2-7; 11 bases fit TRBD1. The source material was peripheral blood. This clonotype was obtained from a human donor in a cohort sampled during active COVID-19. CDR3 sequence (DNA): TGTGCCAGTAGTATCGGACAGGGGGCAACCTACGAGCAGTACTTC. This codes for CASSIGQGATYEQYF.